This is a list of T cell receptor beta chains from one sample in a study of T cells in Graves' hyperthyroidism and ophthalmopathy. TCRdb passed the multiplex PCR reads through MiXCR, listing each CDR3 protein once. Among about 400,000 distinct CDR3 sequences listed, 15% to 18% were seen once. The sample consisted of blood. Every receptor here comes from a woman between 18 and 29 years old with Graves' hyperthyroidism. Each CDR3 is given with its conserved first and last residue. A D gene is named only where the DNA matches it firmly. Expanded clones get a size class; other rows say once, few or many, or leave the size out.

- TRBJ1-2 TRBV18 many TGTGCCAGCTCAGAAACAAAAATTATAGCTAACTATGGCTACACCTTC CASSETKIIANYGYTF
TRBD1 TRBJ1-5 TRBV7-9 many TGTGCCAGTGATTCAGGGGGGAGCAATCAGCCCCAGCATTTT CASDSGGSNQPQHF
- TRBJ2-7 TRBV3-1 many TGTGCCAGCAGTCCCGGGACGGATTGGTATGAGCAGTACTTC CASSPGTDWYEQYF
- TRBJ1-2 TRBV6-1 many TGTGCCAGCACCAACCCCATAAGGACCGTCTATGGCTACACCTTC CASTNPIRTVYGYTF
TRBD1 TRBJ2-1 TRBV20-1 many TGCAGTGCTAGCAAGGGACAGGGGGCTTTCAATGAGCAGTTCTTC CSASKGQGAFNEQFF
TRBD2 TRBJ2-1 TRBV27 many TGTGCCAGCAGTTTAGAGCGGGGCCGCAATGAGCAGTTCTTC CASSLERGRNEQFF
TRBD2 TRBJ2-1 TRBV6-1 many TGTGCCAGCAGTGAAAGGGGTGCGGGAGCTACATACAATGAGCAGTTCTTC CASSERGAGATYNEQFF
- TRBJ2-7 TRBV12-3/TRBV12-4 few TGTGCCAGCAGTTTCGGGTTAGCCGGCGAGCAGTACTTC CASSFGLAGEQYF
- TRBJ2-1 TRBV6-2/TRBV6-3 - TGTGCCAGCAGTCACGGGACTGATGAGCAGTTCTTC CASSHGTDEQFF
TRBD1 TRBJ2-5 TRBV12-3/TRBV12-4 many TGTGCCAGCAGGGTCACAGGGGTGGGGACCCAGTACTTC CASRVTGVGTQYF
TRBD2 TRBJ2-1 TRBV6-2/TRBV6-3 many TGTGCCAGCAGACCTAGCGGGGGCATGGGGAATGAGCAGTTCTTC CASRPSGGMGNEQFF
- TRBJ2-7 TRBV20-1 many TGCAGTGCTAGTTCCACTACCTACGAGCAGTACTTC CSASSTTYEQYF
TRBD2 TRBJ2-5 TRBV4-1 - TGCGCCAGCAGCCAAGTTTGGACTAGCGGCCAAGAGACCCAGTACTTC CASSQVWTSGQETQYF
- TRBJ2-7 TRBV10-3 - TGTGCCATCCGGGGGACCCAGGGTTACGAGCAGTACTTC CAIRGTQGYEQYF
- TRBJ2-1 TRBV28 many TGTGCCAGCAGTTTAGGCCAGGGAACCTACAATGAGCAGTTCTTC CASSLGQGTYNEQFF
- TRBJ2-1 TRBV5-1 many TGCGCCAGCAGCTTGGTTGGGGCCGCGTATGAGCAGTTCTTC CASSLVGAAYEQFF
- TRBJ1-2 TRBV25-1 - TGTGCCAGCAGTCGGTCAGGAGTCAACTATGGCTACACCTTC CASSRSGVNYGYTF
- TRBJ1-2 TRBV3-1 many TGTGCCAGCAGCCAAGTAGCATCTGGCTACACCTTC CASSQVASGYTF
TRBD2 TRBJ2-1 TRBV6-1 - TGTGCCAGCAGCCCCTGGGTCCTAGCGGTTAAAAGCTCCTACAATGAGCAGTTCTTC CASSPWVLAVKSSYNEQFF
TRBD2 TRBJ2-1 TRBV2 many TGTGCCAGCAGTCGGACTAGTGGCTACAATGAGCAGTTCTTC CASSRTSGYNEQFF
TRBD1 TRBJ1-1 TRBV2 once TGTGCCAGTAGCAGGGGGCAGGGCACTGAAGCTTTCTTT CASSRGQGTEAFF
TRBD1 TRBJ2-3 TRBV18 - TGTGCCAGCTCACCACCTAAAGGCCAGGACAGGAACACAGATACGCAGTATTTT CASSPPKGQDRNTDTQYF
TRBD2 TRBJ2-5 TRBV7-2 - TGTGCCAGCAGCTTAGCGTTGCAGCGGGGGGTAGTGGAGACCCAGTACTTC CASSLALQRGVVETQYF
- TRBJ2-3 TRBV6-4 many TGTGCCAGCAGTGACGGAGACACAGATACGCAGTATTTT CASSDGDTDTQYF
- TRBJ2-7 TRBV2 - TGTGCCAGCAGTGGAGCGCTTCGCAGCATTCTGGAGTACGAGCAGTACTTC CASSGALRSILEYEQYF